This T cell receptor (beta chain) is drawn from a study of T cell changes during pregnancy in multiple sclerosis. Assay used: immunoSEQ multiplex PCR; TCRdb lists only in-frame clones, some missing. There are 69,000 or so clones in the sample; about 92% occur only once, and around 2% lies in the top ten. Trimming took off 5 bases at V and 7 bases at J, with 15 bases between the two ends. CDR1 is SGHTA, CDR2 FQGNSA, per germline. The CDR3 is made up of 14 amino acids. The sequencing here drew on peripheral blood, taken in the third trimester of pregnancy. This clonotype originated in a female donor in good health, enrolled as a control in a pregnancy study. The rearrangement links TRBV7-2 to TRBJ2-1; perhaps TRBD2 as D (6 bases). As DNA, the CDR3 is TGTGCCAGCAGCCAACCGACCCGGGGGAATGAGCAGTTCTTC. This translates into CASSQPTRGNEQFF. Based on the CDR3 plus reference TRBV7-2 and TRBJ2-1, the full variable domain is GAGVSQSPSNKVTEKGKDVELRCDPISGHTALYWYRQSLGQGLEFLIYFQGNSAPDKSGLPSDRFSAERTGGSVSTLTIQRTQQEDSAVYLCASSQPTRGNEQFFGPGTRLTVL.